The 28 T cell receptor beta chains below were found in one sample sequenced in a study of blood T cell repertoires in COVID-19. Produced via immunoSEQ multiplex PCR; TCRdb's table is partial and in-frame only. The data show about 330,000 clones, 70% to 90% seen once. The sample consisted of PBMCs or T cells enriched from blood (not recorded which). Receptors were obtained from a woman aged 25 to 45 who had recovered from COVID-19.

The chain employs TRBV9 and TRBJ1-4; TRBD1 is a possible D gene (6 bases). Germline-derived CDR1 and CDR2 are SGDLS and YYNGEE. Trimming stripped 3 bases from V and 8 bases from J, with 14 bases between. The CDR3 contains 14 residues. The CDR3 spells CASSETGGHEKLFF. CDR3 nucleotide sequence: TGTGCCAGCAGCGAGACAGGAGGACACGAAAAACTGTTTTTT.

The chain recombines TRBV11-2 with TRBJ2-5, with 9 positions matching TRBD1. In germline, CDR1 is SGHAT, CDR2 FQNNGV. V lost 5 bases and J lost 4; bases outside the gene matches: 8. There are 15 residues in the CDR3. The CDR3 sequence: CASSRPTGGPETQYF. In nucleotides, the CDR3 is TGTGCCAGCAGCCGACCAACAGGGGGCCCAGAGACCCAGTACTTC. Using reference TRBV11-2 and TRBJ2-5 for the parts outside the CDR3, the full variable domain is EAGVAQSPRYKIIEKRQSVAFWCNPISGHATLYWYQQILGQGPKLLIQFQNNGVVDDSQLPKDRFSAERLKGVDSTLKIQPAKLEDSAVYLCASSRPTGGPETQYFGPGTRLLVL.

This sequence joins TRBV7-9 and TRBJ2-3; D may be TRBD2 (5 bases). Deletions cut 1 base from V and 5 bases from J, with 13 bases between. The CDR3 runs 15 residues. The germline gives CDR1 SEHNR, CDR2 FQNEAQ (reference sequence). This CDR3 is CASSLDLLVGDTQYF. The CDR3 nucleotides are TGTGCCAGCAGCTTAGATTTACTAGTTGGAGATACGCAGTATTTT.

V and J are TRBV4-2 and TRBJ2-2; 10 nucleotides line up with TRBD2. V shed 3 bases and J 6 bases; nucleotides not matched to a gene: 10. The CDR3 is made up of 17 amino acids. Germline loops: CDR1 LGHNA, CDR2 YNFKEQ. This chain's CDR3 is CASSQRTSGVNAGELFF. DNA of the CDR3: TGTGCCAGCAGCCAGAGAACTAGCGGGGTAAACGCCGGGGAGCTGTTTTTT.

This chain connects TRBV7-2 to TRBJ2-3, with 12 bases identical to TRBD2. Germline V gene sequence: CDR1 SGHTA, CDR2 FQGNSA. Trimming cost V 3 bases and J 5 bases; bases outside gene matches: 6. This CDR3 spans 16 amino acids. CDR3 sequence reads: CASSFSSGGVGDTQYF. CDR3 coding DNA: TGTGCCAGCAGCTTCTCTAGCGGGGGGGTAGGAGATACGCAGTATTTT. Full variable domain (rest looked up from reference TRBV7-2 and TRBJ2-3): GAGVSQSPSNKVTEKGKDVELRCDPISGHTALYWYRQSLGQGLEFLIYFQGNSAPDKSGLPSDRFSAERTGGSVSTLTIQRTQQEDSAVYLCASSFSSGGVGDTQYFGPGTRLTVL.

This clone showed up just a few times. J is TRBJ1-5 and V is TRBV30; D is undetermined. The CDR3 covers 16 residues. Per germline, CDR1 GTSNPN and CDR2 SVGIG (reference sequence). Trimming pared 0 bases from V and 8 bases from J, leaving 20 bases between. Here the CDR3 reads CAWSVSLGRPSEPQHF. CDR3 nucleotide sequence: TGTGCCTGGAGTGTCTCCTTAGGCAGGCCTTCGGAGCCCCAGCATTTT. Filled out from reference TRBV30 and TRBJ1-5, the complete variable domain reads SQTIHQWPATLVQPVGSPLSLECTVEGTSNPNLYWYRQAAGRGLQLLFYSVGIGQISSEVPQNLSASRPQDRQFILSSKKLLLSDSGFYLCAWSVSLGRPSEPQHFGDGTRLSIL.

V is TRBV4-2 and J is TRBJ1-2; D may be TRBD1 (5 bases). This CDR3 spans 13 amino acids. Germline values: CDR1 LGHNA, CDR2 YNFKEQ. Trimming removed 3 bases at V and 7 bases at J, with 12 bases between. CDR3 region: CASSQGQGIGYTF. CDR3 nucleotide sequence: TGTGCCAGCAGCCAGGGGCAGGGAATTGGCTACACCTTC.

The CDR3 is CASSETRGSSYEQYF. DNA of the CDR3: TGTGCCAGCAGTGAAACTCGGGGGAGCTCCTACGAGCAGTACTTC. The chain has TRBV6-1 and TRBJ2-7, with a weak D call TRBD2 (6 bases). The V end lost 2 bases, the J end lost 0 bases, and 11 bases lay between the germline ends. CDR3 length equals 15 residues. Per the germline V gene, CDR1 is MNHNS and CDR2 is SASEGT.

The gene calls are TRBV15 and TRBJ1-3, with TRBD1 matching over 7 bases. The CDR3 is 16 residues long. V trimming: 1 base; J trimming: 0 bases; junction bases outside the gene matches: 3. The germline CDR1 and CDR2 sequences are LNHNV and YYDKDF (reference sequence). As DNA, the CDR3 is TGTGCCACCAGCAGAGCGGGACAGCTCTCTGGAAACACCATATATTTT. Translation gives CATSRAGQLSGNTIYF.

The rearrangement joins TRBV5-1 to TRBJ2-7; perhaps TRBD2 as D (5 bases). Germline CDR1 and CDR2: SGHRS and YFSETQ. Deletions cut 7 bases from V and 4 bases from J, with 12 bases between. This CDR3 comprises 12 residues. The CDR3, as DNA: TGCGCCAGCGGGGAACTAGGGTACGAGCAGTACTTC. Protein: CASGELGYEQYF.

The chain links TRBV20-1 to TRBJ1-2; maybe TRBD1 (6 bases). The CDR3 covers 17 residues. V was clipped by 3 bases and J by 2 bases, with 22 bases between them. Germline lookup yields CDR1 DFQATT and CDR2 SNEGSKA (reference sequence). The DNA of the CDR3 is TGCAGTGCTAGTTTCCTCGGGGGGCAGGGGCTCAACTATGGCTACACCTTC. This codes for CSASFLGGQGLNYGYTF.

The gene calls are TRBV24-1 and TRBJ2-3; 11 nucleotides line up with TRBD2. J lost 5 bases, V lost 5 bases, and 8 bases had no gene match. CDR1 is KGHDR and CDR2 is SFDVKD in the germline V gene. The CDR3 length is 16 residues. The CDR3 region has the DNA TGTGCCACCAGTGGCCCGGGACTAGCGGTCGGAGATACGCAGTATTTT. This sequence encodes CATSGPGLAVGDTQYF.

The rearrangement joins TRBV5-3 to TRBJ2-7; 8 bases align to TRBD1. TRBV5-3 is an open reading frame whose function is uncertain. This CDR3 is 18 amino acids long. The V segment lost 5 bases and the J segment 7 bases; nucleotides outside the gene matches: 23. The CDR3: CARSLTGTGPRKVREQYF. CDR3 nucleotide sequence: TGTGCCAGAAGTCTCACCGGGACAGGCCCCCGGAAGGTGCGTGAGCAGTACTTC.

The CDR3 DNA is TGTGCCACCAGCAGGGAGATGAACACTGAAGCTTTCTTT. Amino acid sequence: CATSREMNTEAFF. This rearrangement joins TRBV15 to TRBJ1-1; D is undetermined. The CDR3 has 13 residues. V lost 3 bases, J lost 0 bases, and 5 bases lay in between. CDR1 LNHNV and CDR2 YYDKDF come from the germline V gene (reference sequence). Supplemented by reference TRBV15 and TRBJ1-1, the full variable domain reads DAMVIQNPRYQVTQFGKPVTLSCSQTLNHNVMYWYQQKSSQAPKLLFHYYDKDFNNEADTPDNFQSRRPNTSFCFLDIRSPGLGDTAMYLCATSREMNTEAFFGQGTRLTVV.

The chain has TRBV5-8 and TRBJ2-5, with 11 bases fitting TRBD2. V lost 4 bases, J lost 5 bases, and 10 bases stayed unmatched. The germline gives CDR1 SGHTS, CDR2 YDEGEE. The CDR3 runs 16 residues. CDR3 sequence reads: CASSPTFSGGAETQYF. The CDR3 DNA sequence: TGTGCCAGCAGCCCCACGTTTAGCGGGGGGGCCGAGACCCAGTACTTC.

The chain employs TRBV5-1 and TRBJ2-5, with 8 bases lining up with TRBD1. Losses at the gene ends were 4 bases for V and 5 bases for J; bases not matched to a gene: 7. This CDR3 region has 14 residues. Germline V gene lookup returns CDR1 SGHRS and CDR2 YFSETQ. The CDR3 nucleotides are TGCGCCAGCAGCCCTGACAGGGGATGGGAGACCCAGTACTTC. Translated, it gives CASSPDRGWETQYF.

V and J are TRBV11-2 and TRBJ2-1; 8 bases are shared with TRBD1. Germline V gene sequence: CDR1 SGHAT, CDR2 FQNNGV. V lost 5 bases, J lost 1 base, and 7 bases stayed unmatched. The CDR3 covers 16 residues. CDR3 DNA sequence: TGTGCCAGCAGCCCCGGGACAGGACTTTCCTACAATGAGCAGTTCTTC. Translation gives CASSPGTGLSYNEQFF. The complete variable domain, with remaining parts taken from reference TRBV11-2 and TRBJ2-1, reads EAGVAQSPRYKIIEKRQSVAFWCNPISGHATLYWYQQILGQGPKLLIQFQNNGVVDDSQLPKDRFSAERLKGVDSTLKIQPAKLEDSAVYLCASSPGTGLSYNEQFFGPGTRLTVL.

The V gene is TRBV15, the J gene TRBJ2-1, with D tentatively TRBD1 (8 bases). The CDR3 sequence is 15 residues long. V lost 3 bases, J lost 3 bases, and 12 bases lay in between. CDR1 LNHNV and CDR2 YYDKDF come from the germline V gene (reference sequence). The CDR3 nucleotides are TGTGCCACCAGCAGGGACAGGGACTACTACAATGAGCAGTTCTTC. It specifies CATSRDRDYYNEQFF.

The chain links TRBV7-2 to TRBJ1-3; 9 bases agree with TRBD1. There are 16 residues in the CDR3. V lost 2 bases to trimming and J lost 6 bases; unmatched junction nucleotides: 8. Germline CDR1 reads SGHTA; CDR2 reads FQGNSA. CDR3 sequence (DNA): TGTGCCAGCAGCTTAAAGGGGACAGGGAATTCAAACACCATATATTTT. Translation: CASSLKGTGNSNTIYF.

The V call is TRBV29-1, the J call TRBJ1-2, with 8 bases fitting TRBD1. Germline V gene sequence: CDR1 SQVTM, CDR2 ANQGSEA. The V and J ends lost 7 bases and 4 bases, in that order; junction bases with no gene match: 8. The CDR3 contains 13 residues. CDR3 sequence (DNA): TGCAGCGGTACCCAGGGGGCTGCCTATGGCTACACCTTC. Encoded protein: CSGTQGAAYGYTF.

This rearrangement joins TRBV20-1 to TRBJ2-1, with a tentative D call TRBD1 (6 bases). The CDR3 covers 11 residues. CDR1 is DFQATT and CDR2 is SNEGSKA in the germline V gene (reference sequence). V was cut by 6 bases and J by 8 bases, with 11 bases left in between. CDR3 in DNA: TGCAGTGCCAGGGGTGGGGATGAGCAGTTCTTC. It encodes CSARGGDEQFF.

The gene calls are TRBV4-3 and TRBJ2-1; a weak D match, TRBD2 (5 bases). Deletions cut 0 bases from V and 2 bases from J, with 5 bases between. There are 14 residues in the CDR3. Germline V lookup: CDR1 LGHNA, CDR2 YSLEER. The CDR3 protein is CASSQERAYNEQFF. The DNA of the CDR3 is TGCGCCAGCAGCCAAGAGAGGGCCTACAATGAGCAGTTCTTC.

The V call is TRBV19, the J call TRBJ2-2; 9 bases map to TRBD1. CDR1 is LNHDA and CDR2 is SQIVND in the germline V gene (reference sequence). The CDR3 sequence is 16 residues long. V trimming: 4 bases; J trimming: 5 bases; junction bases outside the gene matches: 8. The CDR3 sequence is CASSRKGQGGTGELFF. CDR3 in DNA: TGTGCCAGTAGTAGGAAGGGACAGGGCGGGACCGGGGAGCTGTTTTTT.

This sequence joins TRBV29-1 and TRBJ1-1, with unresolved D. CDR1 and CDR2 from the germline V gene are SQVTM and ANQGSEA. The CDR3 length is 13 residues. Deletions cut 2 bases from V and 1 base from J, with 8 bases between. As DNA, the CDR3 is TGCAGCGTTGAACTGTACGGGAACACTGAAGCTTTCTTT. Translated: CSVELYGNTEAFF.

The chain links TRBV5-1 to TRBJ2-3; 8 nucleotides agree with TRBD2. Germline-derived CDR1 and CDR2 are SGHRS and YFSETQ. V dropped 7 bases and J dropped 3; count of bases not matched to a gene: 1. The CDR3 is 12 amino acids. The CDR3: CASSGGTDTQYF. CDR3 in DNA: TGCGCCAGCTCGGGGGGGACAGATACGCAGTATTTT.

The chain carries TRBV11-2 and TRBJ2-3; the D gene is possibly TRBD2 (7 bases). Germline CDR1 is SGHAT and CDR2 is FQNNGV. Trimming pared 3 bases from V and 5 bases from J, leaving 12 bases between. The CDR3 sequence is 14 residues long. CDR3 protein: CASSFRGAGDTQYF. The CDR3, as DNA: TGTGCCAGCAGCTTCCGGGGGGCAGGAGATACGCAGTATTTT. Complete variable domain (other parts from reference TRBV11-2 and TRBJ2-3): EAGVAQSPRYKIIEKRQSVAFWCNPISGHATLYWYQQILGQGPKLLIQFQNNGVVDDSQLPKDRFSAERLKGVDSTLKIQPAKLEDSAVYLCASSFRGAGDTQYFGPGTRLTVL.

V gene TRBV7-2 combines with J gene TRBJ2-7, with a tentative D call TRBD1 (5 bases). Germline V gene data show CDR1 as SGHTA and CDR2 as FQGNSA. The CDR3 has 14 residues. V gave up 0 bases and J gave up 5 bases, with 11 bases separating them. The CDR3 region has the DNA TGTGCCAGCAGCTTAGCACAGGTGAAGGACGAGCAGTACTTC. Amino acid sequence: CASSLAQVKDEQYF.

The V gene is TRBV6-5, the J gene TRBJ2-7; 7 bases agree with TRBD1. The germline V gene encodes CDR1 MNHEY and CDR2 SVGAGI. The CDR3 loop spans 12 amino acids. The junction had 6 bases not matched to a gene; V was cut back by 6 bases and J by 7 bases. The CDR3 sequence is CASRTQTGEQYF. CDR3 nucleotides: TGTGCCAGCAGGACACAGACAGGGGAGCAGTACTTC.